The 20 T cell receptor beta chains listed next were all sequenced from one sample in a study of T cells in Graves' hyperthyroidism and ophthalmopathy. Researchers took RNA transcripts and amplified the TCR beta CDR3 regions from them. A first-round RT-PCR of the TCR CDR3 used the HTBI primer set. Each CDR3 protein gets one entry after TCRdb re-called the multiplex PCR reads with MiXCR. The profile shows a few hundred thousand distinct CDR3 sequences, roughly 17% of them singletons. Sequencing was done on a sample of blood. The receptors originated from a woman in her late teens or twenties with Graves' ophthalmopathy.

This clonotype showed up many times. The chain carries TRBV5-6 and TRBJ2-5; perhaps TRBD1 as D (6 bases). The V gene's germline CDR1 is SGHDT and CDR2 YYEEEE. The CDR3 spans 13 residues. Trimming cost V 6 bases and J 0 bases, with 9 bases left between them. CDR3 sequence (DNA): TGTGCCAGCATCGGACAGTACCAAGAGACCCAGTACTTC. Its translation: CASIGQYQETQYF.

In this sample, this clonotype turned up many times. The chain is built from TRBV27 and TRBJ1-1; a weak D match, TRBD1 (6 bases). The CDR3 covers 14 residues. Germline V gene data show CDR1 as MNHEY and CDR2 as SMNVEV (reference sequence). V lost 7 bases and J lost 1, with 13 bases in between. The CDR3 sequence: CASNAGTRNTEAFF. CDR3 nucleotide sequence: TGTGCCAGCAATGCCGGGACAAGGAACACTGAAGCTTTCTTT.

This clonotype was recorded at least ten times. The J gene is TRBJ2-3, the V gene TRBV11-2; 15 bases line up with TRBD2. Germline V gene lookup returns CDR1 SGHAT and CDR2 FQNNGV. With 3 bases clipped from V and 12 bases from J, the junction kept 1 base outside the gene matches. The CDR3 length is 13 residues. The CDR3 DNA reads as TGTGCCAGCAGCTTGGGACTAGCGGGAGGTCAGTATTTT. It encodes CASSLGLAGGQYF. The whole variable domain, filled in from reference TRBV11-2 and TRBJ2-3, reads EAGVAQSPRYKIIEKRQSVAFWCNPISGHATLYWYQQILGQGPKLLIQFQNNGVVDDSQLPKDRFSAERLKGVDSTLKIQPAKLEDSAVYLCASSLGLAGGQYFGPGTRLTVL.

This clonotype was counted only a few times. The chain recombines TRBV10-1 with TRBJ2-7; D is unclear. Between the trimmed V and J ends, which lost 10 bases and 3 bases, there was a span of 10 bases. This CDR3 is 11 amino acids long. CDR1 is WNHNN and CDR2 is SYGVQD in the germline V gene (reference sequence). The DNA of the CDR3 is TGCGCCATTGGGAACTTCTACGAGCAGTACTTC. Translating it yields CAIGNFYEQYF.

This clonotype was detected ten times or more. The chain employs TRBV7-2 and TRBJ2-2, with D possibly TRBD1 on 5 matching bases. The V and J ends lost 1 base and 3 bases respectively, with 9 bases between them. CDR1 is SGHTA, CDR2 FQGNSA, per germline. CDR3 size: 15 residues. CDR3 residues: CASSLDPGHTGELFF. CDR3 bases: TGTGCCAGCAGCTTAGACCCAGGGCACACCGGGGAGCTGTTTTTT.

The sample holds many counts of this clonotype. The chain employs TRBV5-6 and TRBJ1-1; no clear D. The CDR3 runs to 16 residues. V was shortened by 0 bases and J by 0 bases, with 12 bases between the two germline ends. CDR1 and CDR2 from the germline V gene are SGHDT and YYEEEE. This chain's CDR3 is CASSLDGPTMNTEAFF. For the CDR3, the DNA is TGTGCCAGCAGCTTGGATGGGCCAACCATGAACACTGAAGCTTTCTTT.

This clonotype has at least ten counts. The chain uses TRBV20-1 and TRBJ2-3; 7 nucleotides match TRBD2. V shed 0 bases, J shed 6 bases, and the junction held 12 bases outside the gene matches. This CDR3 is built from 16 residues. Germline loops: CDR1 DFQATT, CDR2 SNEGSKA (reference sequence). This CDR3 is CSARDSSGWTGDTQYF. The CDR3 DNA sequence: TGCAGTGCTAGAGATAGTAGCGGGTGGACCGGGGATACGCAGTATTTT.

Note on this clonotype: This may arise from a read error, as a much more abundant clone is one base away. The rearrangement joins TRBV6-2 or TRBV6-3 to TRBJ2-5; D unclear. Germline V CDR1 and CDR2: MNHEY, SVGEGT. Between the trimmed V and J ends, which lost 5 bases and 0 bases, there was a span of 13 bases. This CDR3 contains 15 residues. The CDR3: CASSPNVGNQETQYF. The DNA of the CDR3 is TGTGCCAGCAGTCCGAATGTCGGAAACCAAGAGACCCAGTACTTC.

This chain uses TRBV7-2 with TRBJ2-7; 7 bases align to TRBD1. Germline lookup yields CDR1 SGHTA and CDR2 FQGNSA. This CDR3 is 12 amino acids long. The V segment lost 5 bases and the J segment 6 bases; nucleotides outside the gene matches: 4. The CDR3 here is CASSKTGFEQYF. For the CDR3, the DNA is TGTGCCAGCAGCAAGACAGGGTTCGAGCAGTACTTC.

The CDR3 sequence is CAWSATGHEQFF. For the CDR3, the DNA is TGTGCCTGGAGTGCGACAGGGCATGAGCAGTTCTTC. The chain uses TRBV30 and TRBJ2-1; 7 nucleotides match TRBD1. V was pared by 1 base and J by 8 bases, with 2 bases of the junction left unmatched. In germline, CDR1 is GTSNPN, CDR2 SVGIG (reference sequence). The CDR3 has 12 residues.

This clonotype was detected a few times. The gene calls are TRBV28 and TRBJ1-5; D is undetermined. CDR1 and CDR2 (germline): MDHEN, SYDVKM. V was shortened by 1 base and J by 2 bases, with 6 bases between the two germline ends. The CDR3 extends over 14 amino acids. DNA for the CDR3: TGTGCCAGCAGTTTATTAGAGGGCAATCAGCCCCAGCATTTT. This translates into CASSLLEGNQPQHF. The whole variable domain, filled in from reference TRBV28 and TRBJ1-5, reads DVKVTQSSRYLVKRTGEKVFLECVQDMDHENMFWYRQDPGLGLRLIYFSYDVKMKEKGDIPEGYSVSREKKERFSLILESASTNQTSMYLCASSLLEGNQPQHFGDGTRLSIL.

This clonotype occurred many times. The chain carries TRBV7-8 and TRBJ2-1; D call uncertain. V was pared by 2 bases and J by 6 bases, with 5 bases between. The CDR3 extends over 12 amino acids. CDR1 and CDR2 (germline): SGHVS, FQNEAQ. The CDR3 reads CASSLILNEQFF. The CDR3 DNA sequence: TGTGCCAGCAGCTTAATTCTCAATGAGCAGTTCTTC.

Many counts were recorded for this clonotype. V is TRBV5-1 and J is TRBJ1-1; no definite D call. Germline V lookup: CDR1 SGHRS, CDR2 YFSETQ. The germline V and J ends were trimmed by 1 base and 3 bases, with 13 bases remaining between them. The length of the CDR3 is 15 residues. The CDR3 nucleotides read TGCGCCAGCAGCTTGACAGCGACGGGGTACACTGAAGCTTTCTTT. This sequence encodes CASSLTATGYTEAFF. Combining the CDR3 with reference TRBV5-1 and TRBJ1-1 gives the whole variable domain KAGVTQTPRYLIKTRGQQVTLSCSPISGHRSVSWYQQTPGQGLQFLFEYFSETQRNKGNFPGRFSGRQFSNSRSEMNVSTLELGDSALYLCASSLTATGYTEAFFGQGTRLTVV.

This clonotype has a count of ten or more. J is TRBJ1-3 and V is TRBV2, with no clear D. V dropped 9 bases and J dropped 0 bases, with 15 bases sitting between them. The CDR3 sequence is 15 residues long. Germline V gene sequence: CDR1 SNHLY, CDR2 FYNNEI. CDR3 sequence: CARTIAPDSGNTIYF. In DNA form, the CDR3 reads TGTGCCAGAACCATAGCGCCAGACTCTGGAAACACCATATATTTT.

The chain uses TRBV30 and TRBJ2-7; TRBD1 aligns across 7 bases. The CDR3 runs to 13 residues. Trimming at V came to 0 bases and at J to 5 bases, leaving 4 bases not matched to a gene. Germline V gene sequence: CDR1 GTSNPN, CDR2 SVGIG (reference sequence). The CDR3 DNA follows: TGTGCCTGGAGTGTTAAGGGGGCGAACGAGCAGTACTTC. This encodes CAWSVKGANEQYF.

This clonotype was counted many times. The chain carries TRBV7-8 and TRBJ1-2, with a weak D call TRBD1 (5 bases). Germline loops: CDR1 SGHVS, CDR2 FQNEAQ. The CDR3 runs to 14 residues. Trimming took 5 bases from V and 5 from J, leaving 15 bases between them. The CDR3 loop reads CASSQARGGYGYTF. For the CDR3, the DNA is TGTGCCAGCAGCCAAGCAAGGGGAGGGTATGGCTACACCTTC.

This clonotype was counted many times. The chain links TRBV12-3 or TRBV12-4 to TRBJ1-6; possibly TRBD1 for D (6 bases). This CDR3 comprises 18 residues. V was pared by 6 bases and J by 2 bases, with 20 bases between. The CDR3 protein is CASRSDRRRAAYNSPLHF. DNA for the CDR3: TGTGCCAGCAGGTCTGACAGGAGGAGGGCGGCCTATAATTCACCCCTCCACTTT.

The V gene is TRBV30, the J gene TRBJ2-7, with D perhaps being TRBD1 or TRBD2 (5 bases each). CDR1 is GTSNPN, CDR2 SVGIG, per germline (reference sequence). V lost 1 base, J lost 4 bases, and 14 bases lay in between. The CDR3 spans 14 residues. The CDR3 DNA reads TGTGCCTGGAGTGGGCCCGGGGCGGAGTACGAGCAGTACTTC. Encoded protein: CAWSGPGAEYEQYF.

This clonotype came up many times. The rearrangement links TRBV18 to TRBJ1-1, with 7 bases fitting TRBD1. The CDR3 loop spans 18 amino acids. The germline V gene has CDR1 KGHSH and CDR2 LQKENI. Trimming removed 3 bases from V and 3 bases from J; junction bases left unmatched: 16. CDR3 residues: CASSPAIQGSYGDTEAFF. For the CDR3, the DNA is TGTGCCAGCTCACCCGCAATACAGGGGAGTTATGGCGACACTGAAGCTTTCTTT.

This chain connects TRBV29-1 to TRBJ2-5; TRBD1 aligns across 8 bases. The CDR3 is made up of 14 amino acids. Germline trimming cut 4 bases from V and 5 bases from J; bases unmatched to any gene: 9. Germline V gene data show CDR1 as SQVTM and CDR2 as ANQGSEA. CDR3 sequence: CSVAGTGGTETQYF. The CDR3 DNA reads TGCAGCGTTGCGGGTACAGGGGGTACTGAGACCCAGTACTTC.